The 29 T cell receptor beta chains below come from one sample, sequenced in a study of blood T cell repertoires in COVID-19. Clones were read by immunoSEQ multiplex PCR, and TCRdb kept only the in-frame ones, dropping some. The data hold a few hundred thousand clones, with more than 75% observed a single time. The sequenced material came from PBMCs or T cells enriched from blood (not recorded which). These receptors came from a woman aged 45 to 65 who had been exposed to COVID-19.

The chain employs TRBV2 and TRBJ1-4; no clear D gene. Looked up from germline, CDR1 is SNHLY and CDR2 is FYNNEI. This CDR3 is built from 14 residues. V gave up 2 bases and J gave up 7 bases, with 11 bases separating them. The CDR3 sequence is CASSEPTLREKLFF. The CDR3 bases are TGTGCCAGCAGTGAACCCACCTTGCGTGAAAAACTGTTTTTT.

This clone was counted a few times. This chain uses TRBV5-1 with TRBJ2-5, with 10 bases lining up with TRBD2. Per germline, CDR1 SGHRS and CDR2 YFSETQ. The CDR3 sequence is 16 residues long. Trimming at V came to 2 bases and at J to 4 bases, leaving 8 bases not matched to a gene. In DNA form, the CDR3 reads TGCGCCAGCAGCTTCGGAACTAGCGGGGACTCAGAGACCCAGTACTTC. This translates into CASSFGTSGDSETQYF.

The rearrangement links TRBV18 to TRBJ1-2; D is undetermined. V lost 3 bases to trimming and J lost 4 bases, with 18 bases between them. Per the germline V gene, CDR1 is KGHSH and CDR2 is LQKENI. This CDR3 has 16 amino acids. The CDR3 coding sequence is TGTGCCAGCTCACCCCCGAGGTCAACGAGGCTCTATGGCTACACCTTC. Its protein product is CASSPPRSTRLYGYTF.

The V gene is TRBV11-2, the J gene TRBJ2-2; 7 bases line up with TRBD1. CDR3 length equals 14 residues. The V gene end was trimmed by 5 bases and the J gene end by 4 bases; junction bases not matched to a gene: 4. The germline CDR1 and CDR2 sequences are SGHAT and FQNNGV. The CDR3 coding sequence is TGTGCCAGCAGCGTCGGGACAGCCACCGGGGAGCTGTTTTTT. As protein: CASSVGTATGELFF.

The rearrangement joins TRBV6-5 to TRBJ1-1, with D perhaps TRBD1 (6 bases). CDR1 and CDR2 (germline): MNHEY, SVGAGI. CDR3 length equals 14 residues. V lost 7 bases and J 9 bases, leaving 21 bases between the germline ends. The CDR3 reads CASTLTGQLGKAFF. The CDR3 nucleotides are TGTGCCAGCACTTTGACAGGCCAACTAGGGAAAGCTTTCTTT.

As regards this clone: The sample carries other DNA sequences with the same CDR3. The chain has TRBV29-1 and TRBJ1-3, with D possibly being TRBD1 (6 bases). Trimming cost V 4 bases and J 3 bases, with 7 bases left between them. Germline assignment: CDR1 SQVTM and CDR2 ANQGSEA. The CDR3 covers 12 residues. CDR3 DNA: TGCAGCGTTGGGACAGATGGAAACACCATATATTTT. Protein sequence: CSVGTDGNTIYF. The full variable domain, rest sourced from reference TRBV29-1 and TRBJ1-3, is SAVISQKPSRDICQRGTSLTIQCQVDSQVTMMFWYRQQPGQSLTLIATANQGSEATYESGFVIDKFPISRPNLTFSTLTVSNMSPEDSSIYLCSVGTDGNTIYFGEGSWLTVV.

The V gene is TRBV14, the J gene TRBJ1-2, with D maybe TRBD1 (5 bases). The CDR3 is 13 residues long. The V gene lost 4 bases and the J gene lost 1 base, with 7 bases spanning the gap. Germline loops: CDR1 SGHDN, CDR2 FVKESK. CDR3 residues: CASSRGYNYGYTF. In DNA, the CDR3 is TGTGCCAGCAGCCGGGGCTATAACTATGGCTACACCTTC.

This chain links TRBV24-1 with TRBJ2-2, with 10 bases lining up with TRBD1. The trim removed 7 bases at V and 6 bases at J, leaving 10 bases unmatched. This CDR3 spans 16 amino acids. The V gene's germline CDR1 is KGHDR and CDR2 SFDVKD. CDR3 sequence (DNA): TGTGCCACCAGCCCGGCCGGGACAGGGGATCCCGGGGAGCTGTTTTTT. Amino acid sequence: CATSPAGTGDPGELFF.

The chain links TRBV5-4 to TRBJ1-2; 7 nucleotides match TRBD1. CDR3 length: 16 amino acids. V lost 2 bases, J lost 3 bases, and 10 bases stayed unmatched. In germline, CDR1 is SGHNT, CDR2 YYREEE (reference sequence). CDR3 in amino acids: CASSLNTGVGYYGYTF. The CDR3, as DNA: TGTGCCAGCAGCTTAAATACAGGGGTAGGGTACTATGGCTACACCTTC. Filled out from reference TRBV5-4 and TRBJ1-2, the complete variable domain reads ETGVTQSPTHLIKTRGQQVTLRCSSQSGHNTVSWYQQALGQGPQFIFQYYREEENGRGNFPPRFSGLQFPNYSSELNVNALELDDSALYLCASSLNTGVGYYGYTFGSGTRLTVV.

The chain couples TRBV19 to TRBJ1-1, with D unclear. Trimming left V 6 bases short and J 4 bases short, with 12 bases between. Germline lookup yields CDR1 LNHDA and CDR2 SQIVND (reference sequence). The CDR3 has 13 amino acids. The DNA of the CDR3 is TGTGCCAGTAGAAACATGGCGGGCACTGAAGCTTTCTTT. As protein: CASRNMAGTEAFF.

As DNA, the CDR3 is TGTGCCAGCAGTGAATCGAGGGCAGAGACCCAGTACTTC. Its protein is CASSESRAETQYF. This chain connects TRBV6-1 to TRBJ2-5, with a weak D call TRBD2 (5 bases). The V gene's germline CDR1 is MNHNS and CDR2 SASEGT. The CDR3 is made up of 13 amino acids. V was shortened by 2 bases and J by 4 bases, with 8 bases between the two germline ends.

A word on this clone: This same CDR3 is encoded by further DNA sequences in the sample. This chain connects TRBV6-5 to TRBJ2-3, with D maybe TRBD2 (6 bases). The CDR3 covers 13 residues. Deletions cut 9 bases from V and 3 bases from J, with 13 bases between. From germline, CDR1 is MNHEY and CDR2 SVGAGI. The CDR3 protein is CASSGTGTDTQYF. CDR3 bases: TGTGCCAGTTCCGGGACTGGGACAGATACGCAGTATTTT.

The rearrangement uses TRBV3-1 (or the pseudogene TRBV3-2) and TRBJ1-2; 11 bases are a match to TRBD1. V was pared by 2 bases and J by 8 bases, with 10 bases of the junction left unmatched. There are 16 residues in the CDR3. Germline V gene sequence: CDR1 LGHDT, CDR2 YNNKEL (reference sequence). The CDR3 spells CASSQRTGQGASGYTF. For the CDR3, the DNA is TGTGCCAGCAGCCAAAGGACCGGACAGGGGGCCTCAGGCTACACCTTC.

The rearrangement uses TRBV19 and TRBJ1-4; a weak D match, TRBD1 (5 bases). The germline V gene encodes CDR1 LNHDA and CDR2 SQIVND (reference sequence). Trimming stripped 7 bases from V and 4 bases from J, with 10 bases between. This CDR3 has 13 amino acids. CDR3 bases: TGTGCCAGTAAGGACACCCTTAATGAAAAACTGTTTTTT. This gives the protein CASKDTLNEKLFF.

The chain uses TRBV5-1 and TRBJ1-2; possibly TRBD1 for D (5 bases). V lost 5 bases, J lost 5 bases, and 16 bases lay in between. Germline CDR1 is SGHRS and CDR2 is YFSETQ. CDR3 length: 14 amino acids. In nucleotides, the CDR3 is TGCGCCAGCAGAGGAGACAGCTCAATATATGGCTACACCTTC. Amino acid sequence: CASRGDSSIYGYTF.

This clone was recorded once. The chain links TRBV5-5 to TRBJ2-7; D is possibly TRBD1 (6 bases). Trimming took off 1 base at V and 3 bases at J, with 11 bases between the two ends. The CDR3 has 14 residues. CDR1 is SGHKS and CDR2 is YYEKEE in the germline V gene (reference sequence). The DNA of the CDR3 is TGTGCCAGCAGCTTGAACTCACAGGGCTACGAGCAGTACTTC. It encodes CASSLNSQGYEQYF.

The chain has TRBV27 and TRBJ1-2, with D possibly being TRBD1 (5 bases). CDR1 is MNHEY and CDR2 is SMNVEV in the germline V gene (reference sequence). CDR3 length equals 14 residues. The V gene lost 5 bases and the J gene lost 7 bases, with 17 bases spanning the gap. The CDR3 DNA reads as TGTGCCAGCAGTCCTTCACTGCTGGGGGGTGGCTACACCTTC. This gives the protein CASSPSLLGGGYTF.

This chain links TRBV9 with TRBJ2-3; 7 bases agree with TRBD1. The V and J ends lost 0 bases and 3 bases, in that order; junction bases with no gene match: 7. There are 16 residues in the CDR3. Germline values: CDR1 SGDLS, CDR2 YYNGEE. This CDR3 is CASSVDDRALTDTQYF. The CDR3 coding sequence is TGTGCCAGCAGCGTAGATGACAGGGCATTGACAGATACGCAGTATTTT.

The V call is TRBV7-8, the J call TRBJ1-2, with D unresolved. Per germline, CDR1 SGHVS and CDR2 FQNEAQ. CDR3 length: 15 amino acids. V was shortened by 0 bases and J by 7 bases, with 15 bases between the two germline ends. CDR3 protein: CASSLALGISSGYTF. CDR3 sequence (DNA): TGTGCCAGCAGCTTAGCGCTCGGGATCTCCTCTGGCTACACCTTC.

The rearrangement links TRBV7-2 to TRBJ1-2; TRBD1 might be the D (6 bases). The CDR3 sequence is 15 residues long. CDR1 SGHTA and CDR2 FQGNSA come from the germline V gene. Trimming stripped 1 base from V and 3 bases from J, with 12 bases between. The CDR3 protein is CASSLGQGRDYGYTF. CDR3 nucleotide sequence: TGTGCCAGCAGCTTAGGGCAGGGGAGAGACTATGGCTACACCTTC.

This clone was recorded only once. The chain combines TRBV3-1 (or the pseudogene TRBV3-2) with TRBJ1-2; possible D gene TRBD1, 6 bases. With 0 bases removed from V and 6 bases from J, the gap between germline ends came to 11 bases. Germline-derived CDR1 and CDR2 are LGHDT and YNNKEL (reference sequence). CDR3 length: 14 residues. For the CDR3, the DNA is TGTGCCAGCAGCCAAGATCCGGGGGGCAATGGCTACACCTTC. This gives the protein CASSQDPGGNGYTF.

This clone turned up a few times. The rearrangement uses TRBV24-1 and TRBJ2-1, with TRBD1 matching over 7 bases. Trimming at V came to 10 bases and at J to 3 bases, leaving 8 bases not matched to a gene. CDR1 is KGHDR and CDR2 is SFDVKD in the germline V gene. The CDR3 totals 14 residues. CDR3 nucleotide sequence: TGTGCCACTGGAGCCCGGGACAGCTACAATGAGCAGTTCTTC. Translating it yields CATGARDSYNEQFF.

A note on this clone: Distinct nucleotide sequences in the sample also encode this CDR3. This chain joins TRBV19 and TRBJ1-5, with D tentatively TRBD1 (5 bases). The CDR3 runs to 14 residues. Germline V gene lookup returns CDR1 LNHDA and CDR2 SQIVND (reference sequence). Trimming left V 2 bases short and J 3 bases short, with 8 bases between. CDR3 loop: CASSIRGYNQPQHF. The CDR3 DNA reads as TGTGCCAGTAGTATAAGGGGCTACAATCAGCCCCAGCATTTT.

This chain connects TRBV7-2 to TRBJ2-7; weak D call: TRBD1 (5 bases). V was clipped by 5 bases and J by 7 bases, with 9 bases between them. This CDR3 has 11 amino acids. Germline CDR1 and CDR2: SGHTA and FQGNSA. The CDR3 sequence is CASSPYREQYF. Here the CDR3 DNA reads TGTGCCAGCAGCCCCTACAGGGAGCAGTACTTC.

The chain joins TRBV27 to TRBJ2-7; 9 positions agree with TRBD2. V shed 6 bases and J 2 bases; nucleotides not matched to a gene: 8. Germline CDR1 is MNHEY and CDR2 is SMNVEV (reference sequence). CDR3 length: 15 amino acids. The CDR3 coding sequence is TGTGCCAGCAGCTACTGGCGGGGGGGCCCCTACGAGCAGTACTTC. As protein: CASSYWRGGPYEQYF.

This chain joins TRBV10-2 and TRBJ2-1; 7 nucleotides align to TRBD2. The CDR3 totals 16 residues. J lost 6 bases, V lost 0 bases, and 8 bases had no gene match. From germline, CDR1 is WSHSY and CDR2 SAAADI. The CDR3 nucleotides read TGCGCCAGCAGTGAGTCAGGTTGGGCGGGGGTCAATGAGCAGTTCTTC. Translating it yields CASSESGWAGVNEQFF.

The chain combines TRBV2 with TRBJ2-1; a weak D match, TRBD1 (5 bases). With 3 bases removed from V and 6 bases from J, the gap between germline ends came to 9 bases. The CDR3 extends over 13 amino acids. Germline values: CDR1 SNHLY, CDR2 FYNNEI. The CDR3 reads CASSEGRINEQFF. The CDR3 bases are TGTGCCAGCAGTGAGGGGCGGATCAATGAGCAGTTCTTC.

The chain has TRBV5-1 and TRBJ2-7; the match to TRBD2 covers 7 bases. Per the germline V gene, CDR1 is SGHRS and CDR2 is YFSETQ. The CDR3 length is 12 residues. V lost 3 bases to trimming and J lost 7 bases; unmatched junction nucleotides: 4. The CDR3 is CASSSSGGEQYF. The CDR3 DNA reads TGCGCCAGCAGCTCCTCCGGGGGGGAGCAGTACTTC.

V usage is TRBV7-2 and J usage is TRBJ1-2; D is possibly TRBD1 (6 bases). The germline CDR1 and CDR2 sequences are SGHTA and FQGNSA. The CDR3 length is 14 residues. V was cut by 2 bases and J by 5 bases, with 12 bases left in between. The CDR3 region is CASSLTGGQYGYTF. CDR3 nucleotide sequence: TGTGCCAGCAGCTTAACGGGGGGGCAATATGGCTACACCTTC.